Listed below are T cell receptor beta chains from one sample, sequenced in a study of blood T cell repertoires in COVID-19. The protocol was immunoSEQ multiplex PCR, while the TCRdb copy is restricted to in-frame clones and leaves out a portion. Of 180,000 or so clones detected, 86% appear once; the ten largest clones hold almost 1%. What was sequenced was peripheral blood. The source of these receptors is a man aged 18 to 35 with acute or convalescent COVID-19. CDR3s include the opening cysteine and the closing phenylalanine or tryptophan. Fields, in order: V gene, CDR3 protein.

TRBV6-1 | CASSEATGFYNEQFF
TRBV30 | CALKRILDYNEQFF
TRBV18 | CASSPRLADRGNPNEKLFF
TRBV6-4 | CASSEQADNEKLFF
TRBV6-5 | CASSYVGGSYEQYF
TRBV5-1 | CASSDRRGINNEQFF
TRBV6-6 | CASSYLAGQADQPQHF
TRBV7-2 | CASSPERGEYNEQFF
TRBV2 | CASSGQGATDTQYF
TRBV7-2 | CASSLVANYGYTF
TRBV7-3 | CASRLTGPGELFF
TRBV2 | CASSVRVGNTEAFF
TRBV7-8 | CASSQQGQGAFF
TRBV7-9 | CASSLEFDRGNSYNSPLHF
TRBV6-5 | CATRDNRAPKQFF
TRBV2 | CASSWTSGGLTDTQYF
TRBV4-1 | CASSQDGENSYTF
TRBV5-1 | CASSGGQGSYNSPLHF
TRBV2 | CASGRRDSYNEQFF
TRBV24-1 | CATTGGLYNEQFF
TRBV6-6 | CASSYSTPTGGNTIYF
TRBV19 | CASSTQPQANTEAFF
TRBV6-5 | CASRIWTGGTDTQYF
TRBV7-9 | CASSLSQQGERQPQHF
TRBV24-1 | CATSDPGEKSTDTQYF
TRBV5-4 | CASSLALDRGRETQYF
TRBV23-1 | CASGRGGHPGNYGYTF
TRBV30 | CAWSADGRFSGSPSTDTQYF
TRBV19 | CASSMSGQFSGNTIYF
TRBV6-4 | CASSDSGGGGADTQYF
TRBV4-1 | CASSQDGGDRVGQPQHF
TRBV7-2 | CASSLAAEGLAGGTDTQYF
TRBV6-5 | CASSYSGQGTNSPLHF
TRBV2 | CASRRTDLTEAFF
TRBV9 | CASSPRQGADTQYF
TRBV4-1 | CASSPLIPGTTFYGYTF
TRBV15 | CATSIKPPGQGPYYGYTF
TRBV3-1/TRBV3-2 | CASSQELSGVEAFF
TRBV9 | CASSPQGTTNEKLFF
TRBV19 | CASSIASGGEQFF
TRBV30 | CAWSVGTAEAFF
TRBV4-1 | CASSQDPSREQYF
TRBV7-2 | CASSPRTGTTNYGYTF
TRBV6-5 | CASSYSSGDSPLHF
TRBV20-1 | CSADQGGGQFF
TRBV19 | CASRAGGSPLHF
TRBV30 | CAWSAGTGVLQETQYF
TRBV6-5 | CASSRGLNTEAFF
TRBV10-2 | CASSGDRGTEAFF
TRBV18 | CASSARLESAQETQYF
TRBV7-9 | CASSPPTNYEQYF
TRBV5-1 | CASKSTGYSGELFF